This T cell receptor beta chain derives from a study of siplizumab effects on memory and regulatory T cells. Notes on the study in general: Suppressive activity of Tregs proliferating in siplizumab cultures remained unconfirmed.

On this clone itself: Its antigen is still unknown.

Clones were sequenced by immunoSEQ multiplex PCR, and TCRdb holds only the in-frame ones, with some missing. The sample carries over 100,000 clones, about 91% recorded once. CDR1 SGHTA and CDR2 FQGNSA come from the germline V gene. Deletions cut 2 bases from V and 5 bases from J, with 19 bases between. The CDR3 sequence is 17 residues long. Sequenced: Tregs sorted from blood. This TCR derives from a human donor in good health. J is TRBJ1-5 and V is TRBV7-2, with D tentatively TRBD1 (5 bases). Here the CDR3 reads CASSLTFSRGVDQPQHF. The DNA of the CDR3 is TGTGCCAGCAGCTTAACGTTCTCACGAGGGGTGGATCAGCCCCAGCATTTT. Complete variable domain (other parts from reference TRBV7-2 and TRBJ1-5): GAGVSQSPSNKVTEKGKDVELRCDPISGHTALYWYRQSLGQGLEFLIYFQGNSAPDKSGLPSDRFSAERTGGSVSTLTIQRTQQEDSAVYLCASSLTFSRGVDQPQHFGDGTRLSIL.